Below, 6 T cell receptor beta chains from the same sample are listed, as sequenced in a study of blood T cell repertoires in COVID-19. The assay was immunoSEQ multiplex PCR, and TCRdb's table has in-frame clones only and misses some. The sample carries about 200,000 clones, almost 90% recorded once. Sequencing was performed on peripheral blood. The receptor source for this set is a man younger than 30 with active or convalescent COVID-19.

The genes are TRBV18 and TRBJ2-1; D not resolved. The CDR3 is made up of 14 amino acids. Looked up from germline, CDR1 is KGHSH and CDR2 is LQKENI. V was cut by 7 bases and J by 5 bases, with 15 bases left in between. As DNA, the CDR3 is TGTGCCAGCTTGATTGCGAGATCGGACAATGAGCAGTTCTTC. The encoded protein is CASLIARSDNEQFF.

This sequence joins TRBV12-5 and TRBJ2-1, with D possibly matching TRBD2 (6 bases). V lost 1 base, J lost 2 bases, and 15 bases lay in between. This CDR3 comprises 17 residues. CDR1 and CDR2 from the germline V gene are LGHNT and FRNRAP. DNA for the CDR3: TGTGCTAGTGGTTTGGCGCGTACTAGCAGCGCCTACAATGAGCAGTTCTTC. Translating it yields CASGLARTSSAYNEQFF.

The chain recombines TRBV9 with TRBJ2-5; 12 nucleotides agree with TRBD2. The CDR3 consists of 16 residues. Germline V lookup: CDR1 SGDLS, CDR2 YYNGEE. V shed 2 bases, J shed 5 bases, and the junction held 7 bases outside the gene matches. The CDR3 DNA is TGTGCCAGCAGCGTTCAGCTAGCGGGAGGGTTGGAGACCCAGTACTTC. Its translation is CASSVQLAGGLETQYF.

V gene TRBV19 combines with J gene TRBJ1-2, with TRBD1 matching over 7 bases. Germline values: CDR1 LNHDA, CDR2 SQIVND (reference sequence). After removal of 4 bases from V and 8 bases from J, the junction contained 7 bases not matched to a gene. The CDR3 length is 13 residues. The CDR3 DNA is TGTGCCAGTAGTACGGGACAGTCCGACGGCTACACCTTC. It encodes CASSTGQSDGYTF.

The DNA for the CDR3 is TGTGCCAGCTTCCCTGGGGGGTATGGAGACTATGGCTACACCTTC. Its translation is CASFPGGYGDYGYTF. The gene calls are TRBV5-6 and TRBJ1-2; TRBD1 might be the D (5 bases). Germline V gives CDR1 SGHDT, CDR2 YYEEEE. The CDR3 is 15 amino acids. The V end lost 7 bases, the J end lost 3 bases, and 19 bases lay between the germline ends.

This sequence joins TRBV3-1 (or the pseudogene TRBV3-2) and TRBJ2-3; TRBD2 aligns across 9 bases. Losses at the gene ends were 0 bases for V and 1 base for J; bases not matched to a gene: 5. Per the germline V gene, CDR1 is LGHDT and CDR2 is YNNKEL (reference sequence). This CDR3 has 17 residues. As DNA, the CDR3 is TGTGCCAGCAGCCAAGATCTTGCGGGAGGGGGCACAGATACGCAGTATTTT. Amino acids: CASSQDLAGGGTDTQYF.